This T cell receptor (beta chain) appears in the sequencing data of a study of blood T cell repertoires in COVID-19. Overall study: Samples representing acute and convalescent COVID-19 were sourced from the United States, Italy and Spain. Sources were T cells, B-cell-depleted T cells, or PBMCs; the material itself was cDNA or gDNA.

Germline assignment: CDR1 WSHSY and CDR2 SAAADI. CDR3 size: 15 residues. Deletions cut 4 bases from V and 0 bases from J, with 11 bases between. The Seattle site enrolled patients during active infection and followed them longitudinally. Per the study methods: Quantification of nucleated cells was approximated via reference gene primer amplification. TCRdb's copy holds only in-frame clones and misses some; the assay was immunoSEQ multiplex PCR. V and J calls and clone size follow that table, whereas D and trimming were derived from the DNA. This table has around 470,000 clones, 75% to 90% appearing once.

The TCR originated in a man between 18 and 35 years old with COVID-19, enrolled during active disease. Sequenced material: peripheral blood. The chain combines TRBV10-2 with TRBJ2-3, with a possible D match to TRBD2 (6 bases). The CDR3 sequence: CASSALAFSTDTQYF. CDR3 DNA sequence: TGCGCCAGCAGTGCCCTAGCGTTTAGCACAGATACGCAGTATTTT.